One and the same sample provided the 27 T cell receptor beta chains below, sequenced in a study of T cell responses to AZD1222 COVID-19 vaccine. Repertoires were generated with immunoSEQ multiplex PCR, while TCRdb's copy carries only in-frame clones and drops some. This sample carries about 62,000 clones, around 90% of them seen once, and the ten largest clones take 4.5% to 5.5%. Here the sequenced sample was peripheral blood, taken on day 0 of AZD1222 vaccination. These receptor sequences come from an adult in good health.

The sample holds a few counts of this clone. This chain connects TRBV6-2 or TRBV6-3 to TRBJ1-5; D unclear. Per the germline V gene, CDR1 is MNHEY and CDR2 is SVGEGT. V was cut by 5 bases and J by 2 bases, with 13 bases left in between. The CDR3 is 15 amino acids. The CDR3 protein is CASSPQVEGNQPQHF. CDR3 coding DNA: TGTGCCAGCAGTCCCCAGGTGGAGGGCAATCAGCCCCAGCATTTT.

The chain is built from TRBV4-1 and TRBJ1-4; tentative D call: TRBD1 (6 bases). Germline CDR1 and CDR2: MGHRA and YSYEKL. This CDR3 region has 17 residues. Trimming cost V 0 bases and J 1 base, with 12 bases left between them. The CDR3 coding sequence is TGCGCCAGCAGCCAAGATGTAGCGGGACAAACTAATGAAAAACTGTTTTTT. This encodes CASSQDVAGQTNEKLFF.

This rearrangement joins TRBV18 to TRBJ1-2, with 10 bases matching TRBD1. V gave up 3 bases and J gave up 2 bases; unmatched junction bases: 9. Germline CDR1 is KGHSH and CDR2 is LQKENI. The CDR3 covers 17 residues. The CDR3 DNA reads TGTGCCAGCTCACCGCTCCGACAGGGGGCGCAGAACTATGGCTACACCTTC. Translated, it gives CASSPLRQGAQNYGYTF.

The rearrangement links TRBV19 to TRBJ2-7; D tentatively reads TRBD1 or TRBD2 (5 bases each). This CDR3 region has 14 residues. Trimming stripped 2 bases from V and 1 base from J, with 9 bases between. Germline-derived CDR1 and CDR2 are LNHDA and SQIVND (reference sequence). The CDR3 is CASSIRGRSYEQYF. The CDR3 DNA reads as TGTGCCAGTAGTATACGGGGCCGATCCTACGAGCAGTACTTC.

This clone has only one observation. This chain links TRBV5-1 with TRBJ1-1; no clear D gene. CDR1 and CDR2 (germline): SGHRS, YFSETQ. The CDR3 consists of 15 residues. Trimming left V 0 bases short and J 8 bases short, with 17 bases between. CDR3 nucleotide sequence: TGCGCCAGCAGCTTGGATCGGGGAACGGGAGGGGAAGCTTTCTTT. Translating gives CASSLDRGTGGEAFF.

This clone has only a few counts. V gene TRBV27 combines with J gene TRBJ1-2, with 8 bases aligning to TRBD1. The CDR3 loop spans 13 amino acids. After removal of 5 bases from V and 6 bases from J, the junction contained 5 bases not matched to a gene. CDR1 and CDR2 from the germline V gene are MNHEY and SMNVEV (reference sequence). CDR3: CASSQQGVNGYTF. CDR3 DNA sequence: TGTGCCAGCAGTCAACAGGGGGTAAATGGCTACACCTTC.

V gene TRBV5-5 combines with J gene TRBJ1-2; TRBD1 agrees at 7 bases. This CDR3 spans 15 amino acids. Germline V gene sequence: CDR1 SGHKS, CDR2 YYEKEE (reference sequence). V was pared by 4 bases and J by 7 bases, with 13 bases of the junction left unmatched. The CDR3 reads CASSLLDRHPGGYTF. The CDR3 bases are TGTGCCAGCAGCCTCCTGGACAGGCACCCAGGTGGCTACACCTTC.

The rearrangement uses TRBV25-1 and TRBJ2-1; possibly TRBD2 for D (5 bases). The CDR3 has 15 amino acids. The V gene lost 3 bases and the J gene lost 0 bases, with 9 bases spanning the gap. Per germline, CDR1 MGHDK and CDR2 SYGVNS. Here the CDR3 DNA reads TGTGCCAGCAGTGAGTCGGGGAGCTCCTACAATGAGCAGTTCTTC. Residues: CASSESGSSYNEQFF.

V is TRBV3-1 (or the pseudogene TRBV3-2) and J is TRBJ2-7; 11 bases are a match to TRBD2. Germline lookup yields CDR1 LGHDT and CDR2 YNNKEL (reference sequence). J lost 5 bases, V lost 2 bases, and 2 bases had no gene match. The CDR3 loop spans 14 amino acids. The CDR3 bases are TGTGCCAGCAGCCAAAGACTAGCGGGGCACGAGCAGTACTTC. Its translation is CASSQRLAGHEQYF.

The V gene is TRBV2, the J gene TRBJ1-1; TRBD1 matches 7 bases. The CDR3 covers 15 residues. CDR1 is SNHLY and CDR2 is FYNNEI in the germline V gene. The junction had 9 bases not matched to a gene; V was cut back by 4 bases and J by 4 bases. The CDR3 protein is CASSAQGGLSTEAFF. The DNA of the CDR3 is TGTGCCAGCAGTGCCCAGGGGGGGCTGAGCACTGAAGCTTTCTTT.

The chain joins TRBV7-9 to TRBJ2-3; tentative D call: TRBD2 (5 bases). The CDR3 runs 14 residues. Trimming took 4 bases from V and 5 from J, leaving 13 bases between them. The germline CDR1 and CDR2 sequences are SEHNR and FQNEAQ (reference sequence). This CDR3 reads CASSSLIARDTQYF. The CDR3 DNA is TGTGCCAGCAGCTCTTTAATAGCGAGAGATACGCAGTATTTT.

The rearrangement links TRBV10-3 to TRBJ1-6, with a possible D match to TRBD1 (5 bases). CDR1 and CDR2 (germline): ENHRY, SYGVKD. The germline V and J ends were trimmed by 2 bases and 8 bases, with 19 bases remaining between them. This CDR3 region has 17 residues. The CDR3 protein is CAISERFGGESDSPLHF. The CDR3 DNA follows: TGTGCCATCAGTGAGCGGTTTGGAGGGGAGTCGGATTCACCCCTCCACTTT.

This sequence joins TRBV19 and TRBJ1-2; maybe TRBD1 (6 bases). V shed 8 bases and J shed 3 bases, with 16 bases lying between them. Germline V CDR1 and CDR2: LNHDA, SQIVND (reference sequence). The CDR3 has 14 amino acids. The CDR3 reads CASGENRAHYGYTF. Written as DNA, the CDR3 is TGTGCCAGTGGGGAGAACAGGGCTCACTATGGCTACACCTTC.

This clone was found once. This chain connects TRBV4-1 to TRBJ1-1; D gene ambiguous. The CDR3 consists of 14 residues. CDR1 and CDR2 (germline): MGHRA, YSYEKL. Trimming took off 1 base at V and 2 bases at J, with 8 bases between the two ends. This CDR3 is CASSQGTLNTEAFF. The CDR3 nucleotides are TGCGCCAGCAGCCAAGGGACCCTTAACACTGAAGCTTTCTTT.

This clone was observed a handful of times. This chain joins TRBV6-6 and TRBJ1-2, with 8 positions matching TRBD1. This CDR3 is 14 amino acids long. V trimming: 7 bases; J trimming: 8 bases; junction bases outside the gene matches: 12. Looked up from germline, CDR1 is MNHNY and CDR2 is SVGAGI (reference sequence). The CDR3 bases are TGTGCCAGCACTCTCGGACAGGGATCACGGGGCTACACCTTC. The encoded protein is CASTLGQGSRGYTF.

This chain uses TRBV19 with TRBJ2-2; TRBD1 matches 12 bases. Looked up from germline, CDR1 is LNHDA and CDR2 is SQIVND (reference sequence). CDR3 length: 14 amino acids. The trim removed 9 bases at V and 3 bases at J, leaving 2 bases unmatched. DNA of the CDR3: TGTGCCAGCTGGGACAGGGGGCACACCGGGGAGCTGTTTTTT. Protein: CASWDRGHTGELFF.

This clone was recorded only once. This chain uses TRBV27 with TRBJ2-5; D is undetermined. CDR3 size: 12 residues. Germline CDR1 is MNHEY and CDR2 is SMNVEV (reference sequence). V was cut by 4 bases and J by 1 base, with 4 bases left in between. The CDR3 sequence is CASSSSQETQYF. The CDR3 DNA sequence: TGTGCCAGCAGTTCCTCCCAAGAGACCCAGTACTTC.

This chain's CDR3 is CSVEEMQGANSNQPQHF. The CDR3 DNA reads as TGCAGCGTTGAAGAGATGCAGGGGGCTAATAGCAATCAGCCCCAGCATTTT. The rearrangement uses TRBV29-1 and TRBJ1-5; 8 positions agree with TRBD1. V gave up 0 bases and J gave up 0 bases; unmatched junction bases: 7. The V gene's germline CDR1 is SQVTM and CDR2 ANQGSEA. The CDR3 extends over 17 amino acids.

The V and J genes are TRBV3-1 (or the pseudogene TRBV3-2) and TRBJ2-6; tentative D call: TRBD1 (6 bases). The CDR3 contains 17 residues. Trimming pared 7 bases from V and 0 bases from J, leaving 16 bases between. The V gene's germline CDR1 is LGHDT and CDR2 YNNKEL (reference sequence). CDR3 sequence reads: CASTSKGVFSGANVLTF. The DNA of the CDR3 is TGTGCCAGCACTAGTAAGGGGGTTTTCTCTGGGGCCAACGTCCTGACTTTC.

This chain uses TRBV6-1 with TRBJ2-3; D remains unclear. Trimming stripped 3 bases from V and 4 bases from J, with 14 bases between. The CDR3 contains 15 residues. Germline V gives CDR1 MNHNS, CDR2 SASEGT. The CDR3 sequence is CASSDRRTGPDTQYF. DNA for the CDR3: TGTGCCAGCAGTGATAGAAGGACCGGACCAGATACGCAGTATTTT.

The chain joins TRBV7-9 to TRBJ2-3; D gene uncertain. Trimming pared 10 bases from V and 2 bases from J, leaving 10 bases between. Germline lookup yields CDR1 SEHNR and CDR2 FQNEAQ (reference sequence). This CDR3 is 12 amino acids long. For the CDR3, the DNA is TGTGCCACCACCTTCAACACAGATACGCAGTATTTT. This gives the protein CATTFNTDTQYF.

The V and J genes are TRBV5-4 and TRBJ2-6; TRBD1 or TRBD2 may be the D gene (5 bases each). Trimming removed 3 bases from V and 0 bases from J, with 16 bases in between. The germline gives CDR1 SGHNT, CDR2 YYREEE (reference sequence). CDR3 length: 18 residues. The CDR3 loop reads CASSSPGIQGSGANVLTF. The CDR3 bases are TGTGCCAGCAGCTCCCCCGGGATCCAGGGCTCTGGGGCCAACGTCCTGACTTTC.

This clone was picked up one time. This chain uses TRBV18 with TRBJ1-3; D is unresolved. This CDR3 contains 16 residues. V lost 0 bases, J lost 4 bases, and 13 bases lay in between. Germline V lookup: CDR1 KGHSH, CDR2 LQKENI. This chain's CDR3 is CASSPPSGGYGNTIYF. CDR3 sequence (DNA): TGTGCCAGCTCACCACCATCAGGAGGGTACGGAAACACCATATATTTT.

V is TRBV5-5 and J is TRBJ2-7, with 8 bases aligning to TRBD1. The CDR3 spans 15 residues. With V trimmed by 4 bases and J by 2 bases, 8 bases remained unmatched. The germline gives CDR1 SGHKS, CDR2 YYEKEE (reference sequence). For the CDR3, the DNA is TGTGCCAGCAGCCCGGGTGGGGACAGGCCCTACGAGCAGTACTTC. This codes for CASSPGGDRPYEQYF.

The chain carries TRBV19 and TRBJ2-7; TRBD1 might be the D (6 bases). The V end was cut by 3 bases, the J end by 2 bases, with 11 bases between. The CDR3 covers 14 residues. CDR1 is LNHDA and CDR2 is SQIVND in the germline V gene (reference sequence). The CDR3 DNA is TGTGCCAGTAGTATCCCAGGGGCGGCCTACGAGCAGTACTTC. As protein: CASSIPGAAYEQYF.

The chain carries TRBV5-4 and TRBJ2-5; D may be TRBD1 (6 bases). V was trimmed by 2 bases and J by 2 bases, leaving 10 bases between them. Per germline, CDR1 SGHNT and CDR2 YYREEE (reference sequence). The CDR3 loop spans 14 amino acids. As DNA, the CDR3 is TGTGCCAGCAGCTTTGGTCAGGGGCAAGAGACCCAGTACTTC. This sequence encodes CASSFGQGQETQYF. The complete variable domain, with remaining parts taken from reference TRBV5-4 and TRBJ2-5, reads ETGVTQSPTHLIKTRGQQVTLRCSSQSGHNTVSWYQQALGQGPQFIFQYYREEENGRGNFPPRFSGLQFPNYSSELNVNALELDDSALYLCASSFGQGQETQYFGPGTRLLVL.

The chain uses TRBV11-2 and TRBJ1-1, with D unresolved. Germline CDR1 is SGHAT and CDR2 is FQNNGV. V lost 1 base and J 8 bases, leaving 11 bases between the germline ends. The CDR3 runs 13 residues. The CDR3 DNA reads TGTGCCAGCAGCTTAGCCCGCCACGGAGAAGCTTTCTTT. The encoded protein is CASSLARHGEAFF. Using reference TRBV11-2 and TRBJ1-1 for the parts outside the CDR3, the full variable domain is EAGVAQSPRYKIIEKRQSVAFWCNPISGHATLYWYQQILGQGPKLLIQFQNNGVVDDSQLPKDRFSAERLKGVDSTLKIQPAKLEDSAVYLCASSLARHGEAFFGQGTRLTVV.